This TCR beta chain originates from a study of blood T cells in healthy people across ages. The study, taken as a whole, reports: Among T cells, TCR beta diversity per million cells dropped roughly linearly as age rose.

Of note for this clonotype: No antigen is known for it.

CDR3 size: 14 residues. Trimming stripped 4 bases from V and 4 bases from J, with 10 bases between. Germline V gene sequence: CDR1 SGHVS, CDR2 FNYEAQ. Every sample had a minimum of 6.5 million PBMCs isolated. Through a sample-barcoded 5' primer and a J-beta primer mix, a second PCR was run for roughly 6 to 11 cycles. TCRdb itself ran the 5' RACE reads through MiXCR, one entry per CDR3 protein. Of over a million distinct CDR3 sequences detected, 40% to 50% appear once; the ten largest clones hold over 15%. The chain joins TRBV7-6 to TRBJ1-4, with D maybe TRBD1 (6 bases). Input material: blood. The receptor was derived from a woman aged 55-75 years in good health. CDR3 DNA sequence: TGTGCCAGCAGCTATGACAGGATTAATGAAAAACTGTTTTTT. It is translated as CASSYDRINEKLFF.